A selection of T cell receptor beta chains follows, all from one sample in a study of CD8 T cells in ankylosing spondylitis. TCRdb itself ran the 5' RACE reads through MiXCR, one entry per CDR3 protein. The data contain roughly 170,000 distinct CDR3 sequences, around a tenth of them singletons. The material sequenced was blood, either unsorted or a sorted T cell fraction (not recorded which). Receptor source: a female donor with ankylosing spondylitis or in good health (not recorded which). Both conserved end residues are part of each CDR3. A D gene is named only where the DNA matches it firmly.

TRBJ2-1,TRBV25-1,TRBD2,CASSDPIVGTSGYNEQFF
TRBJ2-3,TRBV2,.,CASSSSRLGSTDTQYF
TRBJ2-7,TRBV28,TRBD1,CASSLKGAREQYF
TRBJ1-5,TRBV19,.,CASSIGGLHQPQHF
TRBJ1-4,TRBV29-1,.,CSAPGGLGEKLFF
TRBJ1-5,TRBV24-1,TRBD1,CATSDSGTDQPQHF
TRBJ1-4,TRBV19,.,CASTPLAGGEKLFF
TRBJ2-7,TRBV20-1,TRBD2,CSGLAGGPSYEQYF
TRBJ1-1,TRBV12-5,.,CASGLGSGEAFF
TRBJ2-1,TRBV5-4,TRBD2,CASSFKRESRNEQFF
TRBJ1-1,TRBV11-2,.,CASSPAPNTEAFF
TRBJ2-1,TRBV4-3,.,CASSQGVSRDEQFF
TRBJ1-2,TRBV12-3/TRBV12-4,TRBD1,CASRGQGGYYGYTF
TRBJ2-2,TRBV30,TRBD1,CAWSLGQLTGELFF
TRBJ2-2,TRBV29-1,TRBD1,CSVHSGQGSTGELFF
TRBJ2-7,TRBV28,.,CASSLPAYEQYF
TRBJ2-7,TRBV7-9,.,CASSPPGNYEQYF
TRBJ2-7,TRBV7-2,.,CASSLGISGYEQYF
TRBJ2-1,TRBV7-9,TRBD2,CASSTSSGSGYNEQFF
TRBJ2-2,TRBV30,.,CACTVNTGELFF
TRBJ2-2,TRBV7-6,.,CASTAHPKTGELFF
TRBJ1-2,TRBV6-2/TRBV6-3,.,CASSYSAGPDGYTF
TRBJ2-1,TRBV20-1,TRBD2,CSAPPGRENNEQFF
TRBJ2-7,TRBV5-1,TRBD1,CASSLVDRDYEQYF
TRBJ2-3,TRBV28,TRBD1,CASSLDRVADTQYF
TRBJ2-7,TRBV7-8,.,CASSLVARDYEQYF
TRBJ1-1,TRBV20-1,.,CSANEGGTRDFF
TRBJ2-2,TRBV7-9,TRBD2,CASSNLAGVTGELFF
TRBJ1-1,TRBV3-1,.,CASSQGDRHIMNTEAFF
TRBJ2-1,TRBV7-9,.,CASSFQGRPDEQFF
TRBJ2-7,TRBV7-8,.,CASMEQGYEQYF
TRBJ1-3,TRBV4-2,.,CASSEGFSINTIYF
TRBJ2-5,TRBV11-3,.,CASSRGGGRETQYF
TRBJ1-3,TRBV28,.,CASSSPLQGAGNTIYF
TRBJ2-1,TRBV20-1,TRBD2,CSARGWTSGSGNEQFF
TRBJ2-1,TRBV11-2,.,CASSPPNVGYNEQFF
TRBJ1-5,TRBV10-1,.,CAPSGIIDSRGYKNQPQHF
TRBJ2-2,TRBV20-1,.,CSASGTGELFF
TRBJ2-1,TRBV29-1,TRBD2,CSVSGRLAGYYNEQFF
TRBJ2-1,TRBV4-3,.,CASSQDRQRNEQFF
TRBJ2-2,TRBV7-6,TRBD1,CASSLGGQGENTGELFF
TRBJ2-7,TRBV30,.,CAWSVSKLGEQYF
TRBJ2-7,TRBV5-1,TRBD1,CASSFRPGTGLTYEQYF
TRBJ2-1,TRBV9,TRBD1,CASSAPGTGVDEQFF
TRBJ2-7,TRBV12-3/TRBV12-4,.,CASSPAGGGTFYYEQYF
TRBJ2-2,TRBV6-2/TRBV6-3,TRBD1,CASSSTYLRDRGNTGELFF
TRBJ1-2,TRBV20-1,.,CSAIGDMPHGYTF
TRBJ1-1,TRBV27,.,CASSLQEVGGNTEAFF
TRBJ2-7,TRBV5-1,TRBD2,CASSGPSGISYEQYF
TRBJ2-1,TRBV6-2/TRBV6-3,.,CASSYSTRDNEQFF
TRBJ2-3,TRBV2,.,CASSEVTFVADTQYF
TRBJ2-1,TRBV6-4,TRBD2,CASSRASGSLNEQFF
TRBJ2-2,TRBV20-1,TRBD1,CSASNQGAANTGELFF
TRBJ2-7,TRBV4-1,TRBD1,CASSKGQPYEQYF
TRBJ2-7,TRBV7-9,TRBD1,CASSIGQGAWEQYF
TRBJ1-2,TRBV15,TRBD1,CATSIPGQGSFGYTF
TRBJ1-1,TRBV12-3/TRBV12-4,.,CASSTPASMNTEASF
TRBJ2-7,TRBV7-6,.,CASSPQMDSVTQIMYEQYF
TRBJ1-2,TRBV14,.,CASSQDGGYGYTF